These 9 T cell receptor beta chains were sequenced from one sample in a study of cytomegalovirus exposure and HLA in healthy donors (dated by TCRdb to about 2017). Library method: the immunoSEQ multiplex PCR assay. For the multiplex PCR, a mixture combining 60 forward primers for TCR Vbeta segments and 13 reverse primers for TCR Jbeta segments was used. As stored in TCRdb, this immuneACCESS dataset retains in-frame rearrangements with V and J assigned. A fraction of the clones does not appear; measured against another copy, unresolved V genes explain less than half of the discrepancy, and the remainder lacks a known reason. The sample profile shows roughly 120,000 clones; roughly 67% of them were found once. The ten biggest clones cover roughly 8.7% of the sample. Sequencing was carried out using PBMCs. These receptor sequences come from a man younger than 35 in good health and CMV-seropositive.

The chain employs TRBV4-2 and TRBJ2-5; 11 bases are a match to TRBD2. Germline V gene sequence: CDR1 LGHNA, CDR2 YNFKEQ. This CDR3 contains 17 residues. V was pared by 1 base and J by 1 base, with 5 bases of the junction left unmatched. CDR3 DNA sequence: TGTGCCAGCAGCCAAGGCCTAGCGGGGGGCACCCAAGAGACCCAGTACTTC. Residues: CASSQGLAGGTQETQYF.

This clone was seen only a few times. In nucleotides, the CDR3 is TGTGCCAGCAGTACGACAGGGGAGGGGGCTCAGCCCCAGCATTTT. It is translated as CASSTTGEGAQPQHF. V usage is TRBV6-5 and J usage is TRBJ1-5; 8 positions agree with TRBD1. This CDR3 region has 15 residues. The V segment lost 5 bases and the J segment 6 bases; nucleotides outside the gene matches: 9. Germline CDR1 reads MNHEY; CDR2 reads SVGAGI.

This chain uses TRBV28 with TRBJ1-4; 11 bases are shared with TRBD1. Trimming at V came to 6 bases and at J to 0 bases, leaving 12 bases not matched to a gene. The germline CDR1 and CDR2 sequences are MDHEN and SYDVKM. The CDR3 runs to 19 residues. The CDR3 is CASSPVRDRGIATNEKLFF. The CDR3 DNA sequence: TGTGCCAGCAGCCCCGTTAGGGACAGGGGGATTGCAACTAATGAAAAACTGTTTTTT.

J is TRBJ1-2 and V is TRBV28; 8 bases are a match to TRBD1. Trimming at V came to 3 bases and at J to 5 bases, leaving 11 bases not matched to a gene. Looked up from germline, CDR1 is MDHEN and CDR2 is SYDVKM. This CDR3 spans 16 amino acids. CDR3 nucleotide sequence: TGTGCCAGCAGTTTCCCCTCAGGGGGCGAGGGGTATGGCTACACCTTC. Translation gives CASSFPSGGEGYGYTF.

This clone has only a few counts. Here the CDR3 DNA reads TGTGCCAGCAGCTTCCGGACAGGGCGGAAGACCCAGTACTTC. Its translation is CASSFRTGRKTQYF. The chain links TRBV11-3 to TRBJ2-5; 8 bases fit TRBD1. Germline V gene sequence: CDR1 SGHNT, CDR2 YENEEA. This CDR3 spans 14 amino acids. Trimming removed 3 bases from V and 6 bases from J; junction bases left unmatched: 6. The full variable domain, in which reference TRBV11-3 and TRBJ2-5 provide the parts outside the CDR3, is EAGVVQSPRYKIIEKKQPVAFWCNPISGHNTLYWYLQNLGQGPELLIRYENEEAVDDSQLPKDRFSAERLKGVDSTLKIQPAELGDSAVYLCASSFRTGRKTQYFGPGTRLLVL.

The chain carries TRBV4-1 and TRBJ2-1; 8 bases are shared with TRBD2. Germline CDR1 MGHRA, CDR2 YSYEKL. Unmatched junction bases numbered 11, after V lost 2 bases and J lost 8 bases. The CDR3 has 16 residues. CDR3 sequence (DNA): TGCGCCAGCAGCCAACGTCTGCCGGGGGGGCCTTATGAGCAGTTCTTC. Translating it yields CASSQRLPGGPYEQFF.

The gene calls are TRBV7-9 and TRBJ1-6; tentatively, D is TRBD1 (5 bases). Germline V CDR1 and CDR2: SEHNR, FQNEAQ (reference sequence). This CDR3 spans 16 amino acids. Deletions cut 3 bases from V and 7 bases from J, with 16 bases between. CDR3 sequence: CASSFHRMGGNSPLHF. CDR3 nucleotides: TGTGCCAGCAGCTTCCACAGGATGGGAGGGAATTCACCCCTCCACTTT.

This sequence joins TRBV28 and TRBJ1-1; D is perhaps TRBD1 (6 bases). V dropped 7 bases and J dropped 0 bases, with 15 bases sitting between them. This CDR3 has 15 amino acids. Germline V gene sequence: CDR1 MDHEN, CDR2 SYDVKM. This chain's CDR3 is CASTISGVMNTEAFF. CDR3 in DNA: TGTGCCAGCACCATCTCAGGGGTCATGAACACTGAAGCTTTCTTT.

This chain connects TRBV6-7 to TRBJ1-2; 10 bases fit TRBD1. TRBV6-7 is identified as an open reading frame with a role that is uncertain. The J segment lost 2 bases and the V segment lost 6 bases, leaving 9 bases of the junction unmatched. This CDR3 contains 16 residues. The CDR3: CASSSLRDRGNYGYTF. CDR3 coding DNA: TGTGCCAGCAGCTCCCTCCGGGACAGGGGAAACTATGGCTACACCTTC.